This T cell receptor beta chain was found in a study of identical twins. The study, taken as a whole, reports: Zero-insertion results could be subject to partial confounding by invariant MAIT and iNKT cells. Compared with models, monozygotic twins showed more out-of-frame TCR alpha sharing. These conclusions were based on statistical analysis (cross-sectional, not following the same donors).

MiXCR was run by TCRdb on the 5' RACE reads, yielding one entry per CDR3 protein. The data contain 1,800,000 or so distinct CDR3 sequences, about 32% of them seen just once; the ten biggest clones take up 0.25% to 0.3%. This clonotype was picked up many times. Antigen specificity is unknown. The CDR3 consists of 13 residues. Germline assignment: CDR1 MNHNS and CDR2 SASEGT. The V end lost 7 bases, the J end lost 2 bases, and 11 bases lay between the germline ends. This TCR derives from a newborn girl in good health. Sequenced: cord blood. This chain connects TRBV6-1 to TRBJ1-2; D gene uncertain. CDR3 amino acids: CASTTQRNYGYTF. The CDR3 DNA is TGTGCCAGCACTACTCAAAGGAACTATGGCTACACCTTC.